This T cell receptor beta chain emerged from a study of blood T cell repertoires in COVID-19. Study context: The United States, Italy and Spain supplied acute and convalescent COVID-19 samples. Sample material is recorded as cDNA or gDNA derived from T cells, B-cell-depleted T cells, or PBMCs.

Original handling: Amplified reference gene primers provided the basis for estimating nucleated cell counts. Sequencing was performed with immunoSEQ multiplex PCR; in TCRdb, only in-frame clones are kept and a portion is missing. For V, J and clone size, that table is used; D and trimming come from the DNA. The sample includes just over 90,000 clones, about 80% seen only once; the top ten take 15% to 20%. V dropped 3 bases and J dropped 12; count of bases not matched to a gene: 5. Germline V gene lookup returns CDR1 MDHEN and CDR2 SYDVKM. This CDR3 is built from 12 residues. The clonotype was recovered from a human donor in a cohort sampled during active COVID-19. Sequencing was carried out using peripheral blood. The chain links TRBV28 to TRBJ2-3; 8 nucleotides match TRBD1. The CDR3 DNA follows: TGTGCCAGCAGTTTGGGACAGGCTAGCCAGTATTTT. It encodes CASSLGQASQYF.